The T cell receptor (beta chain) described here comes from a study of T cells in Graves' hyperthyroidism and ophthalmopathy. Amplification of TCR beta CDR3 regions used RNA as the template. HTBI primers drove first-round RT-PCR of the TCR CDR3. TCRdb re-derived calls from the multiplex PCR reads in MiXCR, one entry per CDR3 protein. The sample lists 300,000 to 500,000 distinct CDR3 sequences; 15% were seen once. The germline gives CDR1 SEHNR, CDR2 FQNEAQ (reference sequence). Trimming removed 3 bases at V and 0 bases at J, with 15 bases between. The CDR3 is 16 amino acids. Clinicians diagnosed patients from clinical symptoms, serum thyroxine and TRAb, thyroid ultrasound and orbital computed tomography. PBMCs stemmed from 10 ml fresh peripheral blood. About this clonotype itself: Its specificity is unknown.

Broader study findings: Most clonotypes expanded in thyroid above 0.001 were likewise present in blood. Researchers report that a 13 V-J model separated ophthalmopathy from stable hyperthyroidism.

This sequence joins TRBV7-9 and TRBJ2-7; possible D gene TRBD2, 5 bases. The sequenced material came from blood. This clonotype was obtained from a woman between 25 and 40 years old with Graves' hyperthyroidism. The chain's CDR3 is CASSFGSIGFSYEQYF. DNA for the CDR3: TGTGCCAGCAGCTTTGGGAGTATAGGGTTCTCCTACGAGCAGTACTTC.